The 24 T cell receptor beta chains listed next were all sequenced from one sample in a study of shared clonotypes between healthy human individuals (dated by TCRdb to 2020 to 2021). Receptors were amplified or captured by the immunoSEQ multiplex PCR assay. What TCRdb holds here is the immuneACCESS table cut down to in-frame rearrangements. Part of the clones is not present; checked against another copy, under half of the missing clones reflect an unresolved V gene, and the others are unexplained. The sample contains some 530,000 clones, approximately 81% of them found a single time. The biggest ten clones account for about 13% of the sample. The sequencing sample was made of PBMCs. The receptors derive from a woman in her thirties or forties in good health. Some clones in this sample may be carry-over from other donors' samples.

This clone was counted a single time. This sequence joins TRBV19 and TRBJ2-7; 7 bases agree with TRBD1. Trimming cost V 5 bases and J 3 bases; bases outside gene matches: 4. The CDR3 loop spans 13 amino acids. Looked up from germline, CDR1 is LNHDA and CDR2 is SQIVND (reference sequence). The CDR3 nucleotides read TGTGCCAGTAGTTGGGACAGTAACTACGAGCAGTACTTC. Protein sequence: CASSWDSNYEQYF.

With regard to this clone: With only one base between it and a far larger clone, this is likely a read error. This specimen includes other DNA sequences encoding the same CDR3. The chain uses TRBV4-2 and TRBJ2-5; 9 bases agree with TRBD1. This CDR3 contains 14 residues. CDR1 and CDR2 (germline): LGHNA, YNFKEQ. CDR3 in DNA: TGTGCCAGCAGCCAAGGGGACAGGGATGAGACTCAGTACTTC. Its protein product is CASSQGDRDETQYF.

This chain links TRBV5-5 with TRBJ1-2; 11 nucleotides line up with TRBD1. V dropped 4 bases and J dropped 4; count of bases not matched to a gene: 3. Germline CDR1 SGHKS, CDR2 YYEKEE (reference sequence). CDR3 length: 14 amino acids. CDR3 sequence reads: CASSPGQGAYGYTF. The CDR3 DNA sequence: TGTGCCAGCAGCCCAGGACAGGGGGCCTATGGCTACACCTTC.

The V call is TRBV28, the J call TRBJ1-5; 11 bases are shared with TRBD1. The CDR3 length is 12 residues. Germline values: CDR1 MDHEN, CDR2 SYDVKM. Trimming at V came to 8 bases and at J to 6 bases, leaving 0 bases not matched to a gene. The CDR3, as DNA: TGTGCCAGCGGGACAGGGGGTCAGCCCCAGCATTTT. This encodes CASGTGGQPQHF.

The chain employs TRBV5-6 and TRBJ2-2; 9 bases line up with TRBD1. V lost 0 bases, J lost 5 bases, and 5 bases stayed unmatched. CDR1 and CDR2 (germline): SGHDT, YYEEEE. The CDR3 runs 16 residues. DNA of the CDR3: TGTGCCAGCAGCTTGGGGACAGGGGTTTCAACCGGGGAGCTGTTTTTT. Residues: CASSLGTGVSTGELFF.

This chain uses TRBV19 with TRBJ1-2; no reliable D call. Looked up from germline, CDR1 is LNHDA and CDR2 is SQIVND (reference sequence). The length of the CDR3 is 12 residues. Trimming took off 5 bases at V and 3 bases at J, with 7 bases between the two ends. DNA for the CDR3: TGTGCCAGTAGTTCGGGATACTATGGCTACACCTTC. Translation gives CASSSGYYGYTF.

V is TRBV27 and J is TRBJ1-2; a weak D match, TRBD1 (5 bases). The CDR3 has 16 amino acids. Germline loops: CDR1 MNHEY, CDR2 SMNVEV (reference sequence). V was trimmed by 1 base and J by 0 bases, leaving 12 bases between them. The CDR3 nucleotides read TGTGCCAGCAGTTTATTCGCTCAGGGACCTAACTATGGCTACACCTTC. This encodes CASSLFAQGPNYGYTF.

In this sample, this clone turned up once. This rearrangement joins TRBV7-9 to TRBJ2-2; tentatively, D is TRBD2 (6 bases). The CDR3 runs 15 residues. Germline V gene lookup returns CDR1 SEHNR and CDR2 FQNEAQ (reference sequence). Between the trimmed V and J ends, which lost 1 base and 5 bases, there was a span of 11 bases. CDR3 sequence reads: CASSLGDSLTGELFF. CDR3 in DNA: TGTGCCAGCAGCTTAGGGGACTCTCTTACCGGGGAGCTGTTTTTT.

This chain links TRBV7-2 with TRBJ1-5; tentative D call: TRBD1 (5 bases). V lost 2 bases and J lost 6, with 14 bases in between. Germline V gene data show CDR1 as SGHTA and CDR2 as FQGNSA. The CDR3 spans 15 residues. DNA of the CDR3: TGTGCCAGCAGCTTAAGCGGGGCAGGGTCTCAGCCCCAGCATTTT. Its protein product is CASSLSGAGSQPQHF.

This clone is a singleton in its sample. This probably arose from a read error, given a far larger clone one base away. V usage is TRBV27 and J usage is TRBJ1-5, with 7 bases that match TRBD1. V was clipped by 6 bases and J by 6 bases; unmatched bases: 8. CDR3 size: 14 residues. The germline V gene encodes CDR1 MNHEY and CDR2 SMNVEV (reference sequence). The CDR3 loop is CASRVRGGGQPQHF. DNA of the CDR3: TGTGCCAGCAGAGTCAGGGGGGGAGGTCAGCCCCAGCATTTT.

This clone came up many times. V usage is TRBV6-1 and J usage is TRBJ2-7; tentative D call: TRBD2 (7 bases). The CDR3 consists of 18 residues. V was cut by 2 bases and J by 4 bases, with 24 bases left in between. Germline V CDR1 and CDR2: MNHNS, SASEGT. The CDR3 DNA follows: TGTGCCAGCAGTGAATCTCCCGCTGTGGCGGGGGCCCGATACGAGCAGTACTTC. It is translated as CASSESPAVAGARYEQYF.

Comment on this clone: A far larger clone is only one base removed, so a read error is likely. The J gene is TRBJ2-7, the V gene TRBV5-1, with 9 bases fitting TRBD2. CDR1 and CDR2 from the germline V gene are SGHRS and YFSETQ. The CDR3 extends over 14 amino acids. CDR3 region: CVSNSGSLSHEQYF. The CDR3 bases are TGCGTCAGCAATAGCGGGAGTCTCTCCCACGAGCAGTACTTC.

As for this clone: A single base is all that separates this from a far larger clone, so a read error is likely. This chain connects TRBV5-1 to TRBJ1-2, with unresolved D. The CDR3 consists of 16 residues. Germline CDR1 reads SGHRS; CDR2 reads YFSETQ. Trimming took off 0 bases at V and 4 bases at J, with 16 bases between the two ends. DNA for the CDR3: TGCGCCAGCAGCTTGGCCGAAGGACGGGGTGGCTATGGCTACACCTTC. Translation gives CASSLAEGRGGYGYTF.

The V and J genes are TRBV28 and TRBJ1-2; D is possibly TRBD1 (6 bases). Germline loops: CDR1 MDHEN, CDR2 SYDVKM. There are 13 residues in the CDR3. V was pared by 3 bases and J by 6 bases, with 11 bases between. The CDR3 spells CASSFSGANGYTF. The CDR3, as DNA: TGTGCCAGCAGTTTTTCAGGGGCGAATGGCTACACCTTC.

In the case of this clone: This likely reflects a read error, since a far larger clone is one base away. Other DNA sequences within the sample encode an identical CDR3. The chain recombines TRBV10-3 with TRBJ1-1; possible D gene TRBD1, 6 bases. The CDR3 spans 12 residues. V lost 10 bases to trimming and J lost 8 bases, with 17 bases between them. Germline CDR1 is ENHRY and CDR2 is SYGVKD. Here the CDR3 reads CASQGPTPEAFF. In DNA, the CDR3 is TGTGCCAGCCAGGGGCCAACCCCCGAAGCTTTCTTT.

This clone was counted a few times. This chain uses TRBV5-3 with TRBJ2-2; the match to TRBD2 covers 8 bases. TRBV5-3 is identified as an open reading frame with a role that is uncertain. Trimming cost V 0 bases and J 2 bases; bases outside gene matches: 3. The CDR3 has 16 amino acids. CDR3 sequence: CARSLVGRDNTGELFF. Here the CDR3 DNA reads TGTGCCAGAAGCTTGGTCGGGAGGGATAACACCGGGGAGCTGTTTTTT.

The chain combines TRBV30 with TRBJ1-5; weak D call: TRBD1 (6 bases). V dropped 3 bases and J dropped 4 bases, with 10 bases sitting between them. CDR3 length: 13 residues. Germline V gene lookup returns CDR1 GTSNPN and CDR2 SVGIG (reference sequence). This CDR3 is CAWRGTGNQPQHF. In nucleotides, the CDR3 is TGTGCCTGGAGGGGTACAGGGAATCAGCCCCAGCATTTT.

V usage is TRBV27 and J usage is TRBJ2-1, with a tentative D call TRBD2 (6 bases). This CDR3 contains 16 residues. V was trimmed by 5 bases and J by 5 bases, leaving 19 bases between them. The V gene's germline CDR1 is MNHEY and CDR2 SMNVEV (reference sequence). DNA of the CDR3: TGTGCCAGCAGTGCCTCCGGGACTCCATGGAACAATGAGCAGTTCTTC. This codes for CASSASGTPWNNEQFF.

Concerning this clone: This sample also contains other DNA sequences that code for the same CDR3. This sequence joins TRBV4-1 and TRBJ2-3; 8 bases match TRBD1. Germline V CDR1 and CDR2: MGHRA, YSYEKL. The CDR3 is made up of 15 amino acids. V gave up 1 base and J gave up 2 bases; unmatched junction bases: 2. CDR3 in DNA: TGCGCCAGCAGCCAAGGGGACAGGCCCACAGATACGCAGTATTTT. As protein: CASSQGDRPTDTQYF.

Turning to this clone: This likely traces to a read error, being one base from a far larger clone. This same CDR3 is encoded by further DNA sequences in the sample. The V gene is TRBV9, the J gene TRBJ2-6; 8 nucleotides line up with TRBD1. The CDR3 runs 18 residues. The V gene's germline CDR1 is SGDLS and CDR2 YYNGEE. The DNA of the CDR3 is TGTGCCAGCAGCGTCACAACTGCAGGGGGCTCTGGGGCCAACGTCCTGACCTTC. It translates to CASSVTTAGGSGANVLTF.

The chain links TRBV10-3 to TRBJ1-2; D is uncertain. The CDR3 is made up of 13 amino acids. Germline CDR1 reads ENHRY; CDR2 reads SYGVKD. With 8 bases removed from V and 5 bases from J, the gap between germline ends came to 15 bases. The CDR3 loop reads CAIFLTGEYGYTF. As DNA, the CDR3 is TGTGCCATCTTTCTGACCGGAGAGTATGGCTACACCTTC.

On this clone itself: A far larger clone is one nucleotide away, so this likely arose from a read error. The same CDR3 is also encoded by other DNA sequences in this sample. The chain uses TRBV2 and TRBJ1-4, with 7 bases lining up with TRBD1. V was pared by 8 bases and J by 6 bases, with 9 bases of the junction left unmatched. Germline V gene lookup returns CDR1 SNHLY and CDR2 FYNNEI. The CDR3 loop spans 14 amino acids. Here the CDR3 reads CASDRGLDHEKLFF. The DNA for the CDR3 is TGTGCCAGCGATAGGGGGCTCGATCATGAAAAACTGTTTTTT.

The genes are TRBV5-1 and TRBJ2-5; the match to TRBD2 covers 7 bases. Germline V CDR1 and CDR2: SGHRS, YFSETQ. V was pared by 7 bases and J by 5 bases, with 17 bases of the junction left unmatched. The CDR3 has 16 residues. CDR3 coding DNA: TGCGCCAGCGGCCCTACGGGAGCGGGATTCGGGGAGACCCAGTACTTC. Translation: CASGPTGAGFGETQYF. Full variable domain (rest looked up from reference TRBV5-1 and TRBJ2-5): KAGVTQTPRYLIKTRGQQVTLSCSPISGHRSVSWYQQTPGQGLQFLFEYFSETQRNKGNFPGRFSGRQFSNSRSEMNVSTLELGDSALYLCASGPTGAGFGETQYFGPGTRLLVL.

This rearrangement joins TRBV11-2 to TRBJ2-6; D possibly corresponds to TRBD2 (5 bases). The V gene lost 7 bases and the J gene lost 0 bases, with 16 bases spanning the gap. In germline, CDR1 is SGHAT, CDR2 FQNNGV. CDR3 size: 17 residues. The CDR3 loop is CASIPAGVPSGANVLTF. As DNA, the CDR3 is TGTGCCAGCATCCCCGCCGGGGTCCCCTCTGGGGCCAACGTCCTGACTTTC.